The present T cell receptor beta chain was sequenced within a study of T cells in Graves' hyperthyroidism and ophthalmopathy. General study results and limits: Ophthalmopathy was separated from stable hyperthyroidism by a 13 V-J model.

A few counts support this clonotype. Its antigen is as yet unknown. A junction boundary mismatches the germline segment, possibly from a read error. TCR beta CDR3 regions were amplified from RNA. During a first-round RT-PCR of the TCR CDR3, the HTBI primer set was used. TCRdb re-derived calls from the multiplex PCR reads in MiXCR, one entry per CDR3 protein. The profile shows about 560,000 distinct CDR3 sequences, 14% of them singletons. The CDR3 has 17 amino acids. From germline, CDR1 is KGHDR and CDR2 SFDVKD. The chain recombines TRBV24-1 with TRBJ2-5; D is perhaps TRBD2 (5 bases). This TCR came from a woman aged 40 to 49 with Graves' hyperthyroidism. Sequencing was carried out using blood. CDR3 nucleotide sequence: TGTGCCACCGGTGACCCGCCTGGGGAGCCGGGAACGGAGACCCAGTACTTC. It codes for CATGDPPGEPGTETQYF.